The rows below give T cell receptor beta chains drawn from one sample of a study of cytotoxic CD8 clonotypes in ibrutinib-treated CLL. The protocol was immunoSEQ multiplex PCR, while the TCRdb copy is restricted to in-frame clones and leaves out a portion. The sample has about 50,000 clones; less than 85% are singletons. Sequencing used PBMCs, obtained after 24 months of ibrutinib treatment. These receptor sequences come from a human donor with chronic lymphocytic leukemia. The CDR3 runs from the conserved cysteine through the conserved F or W. D genes are given only for firm matches. Size is stated for part of the rows, as once, few or many counts, or as a class when the clone is expanded.

D,V,size,J,DNA,CDR3
TRBD1,TRBV18,-,TRBJ1-1,TGTGCCAGCTCACCCCGGGACAGCGGCACTGAAGCTTTCTTT,CASSPRDSGTEAFF
-,TRBV5-1,-,TRBJ2-5,TGCGCCAGCAGCTTGGGGGCGGGACAAGAGACCCAGTACTTC,CASSLGAGQETQYF
TRBD1,TRBV10-3,-,TRBJ2-7,TGTGCCATCGGAGATGGACAGGGTGCCTACGAGCAGTACTTC,CAIGDGQGAYEQYF
-,TRBV7-2,medium-sized,TRBJ1-2,TGTGCCAGCAGCTCGATTGCCCGGGCTGGGTATGGCTACACCTTC,CASSSIARAGYGYTF
TRBD1,TRBV15,-,TRBJ2-7,TGTGCCACCAGCAGAGTGGGACAGGGTGGAAATGAGCAGTACTTC,CATSRVGQGGNEQYF
TRBD1,TRBV9,few,TRBJ1-3,TGTGCCAGCAGCGTCGAGGGGGCGTTTGGAAACACCATATATTTT,CASSVEGAFGNTIYF
TRBD1,TRBV30,-,TRBJ1-1,TGTGCCTGGAGTCCCGGGACAGGGGTTACTGAAGCTTTCTTT,CAWSPGTGVTEAFF
-,TRBV19,-,TRBJ2-3,TGTGCCAGTACCCTGGGACTGTCCACAGATACGCAGTATTTT,CASTLGLSTDTQYF
TRBD1,TRBV29-1,-,TRBJ2-1,TGCAGCGTTGAGCGGCAGGGGGCGGATGAGCAGTTCTTC,CSVERQGADEQFF
-,TRBV18,-,TRBJ2-5,TGTGCCAGCTCACCGGGAACCGGCAGCCAAGAGACCCAGTACTTC,CASSPGTGSQETQYF